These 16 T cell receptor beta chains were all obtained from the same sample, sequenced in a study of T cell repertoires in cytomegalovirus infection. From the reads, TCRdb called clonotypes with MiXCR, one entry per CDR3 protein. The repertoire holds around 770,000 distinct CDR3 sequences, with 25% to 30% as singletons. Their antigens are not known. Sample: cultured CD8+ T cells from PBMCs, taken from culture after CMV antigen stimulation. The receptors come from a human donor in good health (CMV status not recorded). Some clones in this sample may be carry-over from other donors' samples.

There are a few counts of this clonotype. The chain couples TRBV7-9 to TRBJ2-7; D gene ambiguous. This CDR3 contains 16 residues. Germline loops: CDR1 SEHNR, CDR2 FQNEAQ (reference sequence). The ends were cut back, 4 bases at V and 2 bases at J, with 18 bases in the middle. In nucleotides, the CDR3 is TGTGCCAGCAGCTGGCCCCAGGATTTGGCCCCCTACGAGCAGTACTTC. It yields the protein CASSWPQDLAPYEQYF.

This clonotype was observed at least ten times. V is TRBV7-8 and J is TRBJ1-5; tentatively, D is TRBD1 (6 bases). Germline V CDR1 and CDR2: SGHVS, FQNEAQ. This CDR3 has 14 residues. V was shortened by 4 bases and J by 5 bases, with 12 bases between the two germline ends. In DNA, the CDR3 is TGTGCCAGCAGCTACCGGGACAATGATCAGCCCCAGCATTTT. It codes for CASSYRDNDQPQHF.

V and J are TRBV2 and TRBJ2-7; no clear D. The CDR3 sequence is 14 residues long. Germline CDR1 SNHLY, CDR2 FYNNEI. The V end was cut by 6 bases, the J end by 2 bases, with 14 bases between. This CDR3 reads CASSGWTATYEQYF. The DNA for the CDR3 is TGTGCCAGCAGCGGATGGACGGCTACCTACGAGCAGTACTTC.

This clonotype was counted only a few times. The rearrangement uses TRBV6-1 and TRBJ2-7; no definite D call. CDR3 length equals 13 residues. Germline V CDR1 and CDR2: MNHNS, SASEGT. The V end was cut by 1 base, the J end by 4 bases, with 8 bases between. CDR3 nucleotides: TGTGCCAGCAGTGAAGGTTATTCTTACGAGCAGTACTTC. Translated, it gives CASSEGYSYEQYF.

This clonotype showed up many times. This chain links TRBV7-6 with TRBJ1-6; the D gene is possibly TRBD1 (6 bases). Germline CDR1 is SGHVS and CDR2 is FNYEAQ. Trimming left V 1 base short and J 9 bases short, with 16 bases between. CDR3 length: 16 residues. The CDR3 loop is CASSLVGGPWGSPLHF. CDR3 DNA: TGTGCCAGCAGCTTAGTAGGGGGACCTTGGGGTTCACCCCTCCACTTT.

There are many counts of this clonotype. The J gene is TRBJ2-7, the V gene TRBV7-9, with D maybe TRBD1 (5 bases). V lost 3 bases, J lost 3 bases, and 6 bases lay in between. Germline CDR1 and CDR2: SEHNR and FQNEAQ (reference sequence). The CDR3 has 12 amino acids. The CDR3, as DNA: TGTGCCAGCAGCTTGACAGACTACGAGCAGTACTTC. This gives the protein CASSLTDYEQYF.

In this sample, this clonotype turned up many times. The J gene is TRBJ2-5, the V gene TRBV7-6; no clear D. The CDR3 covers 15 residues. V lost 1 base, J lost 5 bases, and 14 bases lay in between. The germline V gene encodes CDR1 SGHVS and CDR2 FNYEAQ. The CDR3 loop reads CASSLGRGRQETQYF. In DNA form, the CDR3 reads TGTGCCAGCAGCTTAGGTAGAGGTAGGCAGGAGACCCAGTACTTC.

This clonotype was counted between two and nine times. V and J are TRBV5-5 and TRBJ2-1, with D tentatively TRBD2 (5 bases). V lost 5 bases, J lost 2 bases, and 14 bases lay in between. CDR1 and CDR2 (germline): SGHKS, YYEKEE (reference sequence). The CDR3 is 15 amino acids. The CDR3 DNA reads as TGTGCCAGCAGTTTAAAGGCGGGCCCCTACAATGAGCAGTTCTTC. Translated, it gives CASSLKAGPYNEQFF.

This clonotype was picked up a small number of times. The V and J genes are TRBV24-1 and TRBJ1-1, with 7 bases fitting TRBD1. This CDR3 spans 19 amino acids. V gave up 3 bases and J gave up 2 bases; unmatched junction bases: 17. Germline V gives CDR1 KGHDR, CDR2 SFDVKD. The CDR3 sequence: CATSDITGEGMKYNTEAFF. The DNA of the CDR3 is TGTGCCACCAGTGATATTACAGGGGAGGGGATGAAATATAACACTGAAGCTTTCTTT.

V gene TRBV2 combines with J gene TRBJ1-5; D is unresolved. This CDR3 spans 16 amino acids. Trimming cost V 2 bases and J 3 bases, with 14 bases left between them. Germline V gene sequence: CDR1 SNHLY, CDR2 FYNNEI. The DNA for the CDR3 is TGTGCCAGCAGTGAAACGTGGGGAAGGGCCAATCAGCCCCAGCATTTT. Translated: CASSETWGRANQPQHF.

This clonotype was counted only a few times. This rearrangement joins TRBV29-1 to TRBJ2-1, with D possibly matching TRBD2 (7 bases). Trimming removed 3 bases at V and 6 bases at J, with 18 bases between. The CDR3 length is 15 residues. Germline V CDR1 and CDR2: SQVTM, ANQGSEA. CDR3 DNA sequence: TGCAGCGTTGATGGTAGGCGGGGGCGCGCCAATGAGCAGTTCTTC. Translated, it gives CSVDGRRGRANEQFF.

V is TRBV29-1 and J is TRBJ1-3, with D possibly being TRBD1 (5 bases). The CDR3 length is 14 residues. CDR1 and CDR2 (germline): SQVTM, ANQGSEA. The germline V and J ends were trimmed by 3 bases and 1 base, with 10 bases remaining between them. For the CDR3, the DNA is TGCAGCGTTGACGAGGGGATTTCTGGAAACACCATATATTTT. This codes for CSVDEGISGNTIYF.

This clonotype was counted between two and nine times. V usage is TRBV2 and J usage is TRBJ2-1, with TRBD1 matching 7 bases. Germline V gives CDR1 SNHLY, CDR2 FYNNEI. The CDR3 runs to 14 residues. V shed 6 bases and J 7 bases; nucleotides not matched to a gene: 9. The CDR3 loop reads CASRQQGSLNEQFF. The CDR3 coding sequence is TGTGCCAGCAGGCAACAGGGGAGTCTGAATGAGCAGTTCTTC.

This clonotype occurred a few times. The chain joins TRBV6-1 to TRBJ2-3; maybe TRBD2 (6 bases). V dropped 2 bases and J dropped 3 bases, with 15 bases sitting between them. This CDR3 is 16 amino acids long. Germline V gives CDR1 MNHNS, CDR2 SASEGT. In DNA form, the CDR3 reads TGTGCCAGCAGTGAAAGGGGACTCTCTTGGACAGATACGCAGTATTTT. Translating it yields CASSERGLSWTDTQYF.

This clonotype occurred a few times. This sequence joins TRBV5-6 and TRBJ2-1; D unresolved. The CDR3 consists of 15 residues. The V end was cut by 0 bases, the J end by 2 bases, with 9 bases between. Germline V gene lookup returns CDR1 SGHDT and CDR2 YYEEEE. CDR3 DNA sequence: TGTGCCAGCAGCTTGGAAGGGTTACCCTACAATGAGCAGTTCTTC. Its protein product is CASSLEGLPYNEQFF.

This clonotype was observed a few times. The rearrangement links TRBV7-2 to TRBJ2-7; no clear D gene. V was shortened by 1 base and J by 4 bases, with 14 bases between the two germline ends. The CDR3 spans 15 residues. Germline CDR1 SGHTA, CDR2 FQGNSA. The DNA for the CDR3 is TGTGCCAGCAGCTTAGAAGGTTCGGTACAGTACGAGCAGTACGTC. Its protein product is CASSLEGSVQYEQYV.